The present T cell receptor (beta chain) was sequenced within a study of T cell repertoires in cytomegalovirus infection. TCRdb re-analysed the reads in MiXCR, keeping a single row per CDR3 protein. The sample records approximately 160,000 distinct CDR3 sequences, roughly 18% being singletons. In germline, CDR1 is SGHVS, CDR2 FNYEAQ. This CDR3 region has 13 residues. V lost 10 bases to trimming and J lost 7 bases, with 17 bases between them. This clonotype appeared a few times. The chain combines TRBV7-6 with TRBJ1-5, with unresolved D. The clonotype originates from a human donor in good health (CMV status not recorded). Some clones in this sample may be carry-over from other donors' samples. The sequenced material came from CD8+ T cells from PBMCs. The CDR3 protein is CATSEAAGQPQHF. The CDR3 region has the DNA TGTGCCACCTCCGAGGCCGCGGGGCAGCCCCAGCATTTT.